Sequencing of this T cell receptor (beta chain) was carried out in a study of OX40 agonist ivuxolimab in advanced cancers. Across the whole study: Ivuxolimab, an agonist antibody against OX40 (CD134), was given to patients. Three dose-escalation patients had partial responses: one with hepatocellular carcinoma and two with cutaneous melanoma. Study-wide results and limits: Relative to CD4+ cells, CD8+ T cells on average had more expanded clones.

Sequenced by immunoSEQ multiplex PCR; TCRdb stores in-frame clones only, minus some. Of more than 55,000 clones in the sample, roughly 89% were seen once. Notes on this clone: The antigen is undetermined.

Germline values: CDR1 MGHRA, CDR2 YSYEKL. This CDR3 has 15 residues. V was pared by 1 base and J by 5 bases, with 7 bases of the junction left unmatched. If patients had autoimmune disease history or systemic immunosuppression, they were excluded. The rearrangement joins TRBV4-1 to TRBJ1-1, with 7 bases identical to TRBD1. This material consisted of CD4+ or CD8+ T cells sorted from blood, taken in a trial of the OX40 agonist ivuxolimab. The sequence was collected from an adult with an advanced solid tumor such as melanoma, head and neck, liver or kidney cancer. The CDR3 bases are TGCGCCAGCAGCCAAGTCCGACAGGGAGGGACTGAAGCTTTCTTT. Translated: CASSQVRQGGTEAFF.